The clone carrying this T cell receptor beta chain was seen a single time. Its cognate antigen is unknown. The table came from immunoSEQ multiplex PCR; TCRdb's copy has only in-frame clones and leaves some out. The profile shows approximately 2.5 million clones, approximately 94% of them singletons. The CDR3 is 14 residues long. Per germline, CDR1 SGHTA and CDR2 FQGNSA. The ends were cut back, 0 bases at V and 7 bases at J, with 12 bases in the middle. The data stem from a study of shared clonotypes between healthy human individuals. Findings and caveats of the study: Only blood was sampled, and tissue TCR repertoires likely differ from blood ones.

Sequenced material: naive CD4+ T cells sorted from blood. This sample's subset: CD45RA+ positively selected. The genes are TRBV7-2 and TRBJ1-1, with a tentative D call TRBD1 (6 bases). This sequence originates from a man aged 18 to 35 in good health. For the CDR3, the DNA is TGTGCCAGCAGCTTAGCGCAGGGGATGGGTGAAGCTTTCTTT. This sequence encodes CASSLAQGMGEAFF.